The rows below give T cell receptor beta chains drawn from one sample of a study of T cells in Graves' hyperthyroidism and ophthalmopathy. Each CDR3 protein gets one entry after TCRdb re-called the multiplex PCR reads with MiXCR. The sample yields 700,000 to 850,000 distinct CDR3 sequences, approximately 40% seen once. The specimen sequenced was blood. These receptors were collected from a woman aged 35 to 49 with Graves' hyperthyroidism. CDR3s include the opening cysteine and the closing phenylalanine or tryptophan. The order of the fields is clone size, D gene, J gene, V gene, CDR3 protein, CDR3 DNA. The D gene is left open where the match is weak. Expanded clones get a size class; other rows say once, few or many, or leave the size out.

- | - | TRBJ1-3 | TRBV10-3 | CATRDGLTSGNTIYF | TGTGCCACCCGGGACGGACTTACCTCTGGAAACACCATATATTTT
- | TRBD1 | TRBJ2-7 | TRBV20-1 | CSARDPQGSDLGEQYF | TGCAGTGCTAGAGACCCACAGGGGTCGGACCTGGGCGAGCAGTACTTC
many | - | TRBJ2-7 | TRBV7-9 | CASRVGVREQYF | TGTGCCAGCAGGGTAGGGGTTCGAGAGCAGTACTTC
many | TRBD2 | TRBJ2-5 | TRBV7-9 | CASSGGLAEWAQYF | TGTGCCAGCAGCGGAGGACTAGCGGAATGGGCCCAGTACTTC
- | - | TRBJ2-5 | TRBV13 | CTSSFKGETQYF | TGTACCAGCAGCTTCAAGGGAGAGACCCAGTACTTC
many | - | TRBJ2-7 | TRBV29-1 | CSVSTGSSYEQYF | TGCAGCGTCTCCACAGGGAGCTCCTACGAGCAGTACTTC
- | - | TRBJ2-5 | TRBV11-1 | CASSLLGASGETQYF | TGTGCCAGCAGCTTATTAGGGGCCAGCGGAGAGACCCAGTACTTC
many | TRBD2 | TRBJ2-5 | TRBV7-2 | CASSLVAGGPLETQYF | TGTGCCAGCAGCCTAGTAGCGGGAGGGCCTCTGGAGACCCAGTACTTC
many | - | TRBJ1-2 | TRBV7-3 | CASSQTEGGGYTF | TGTGCCAGCAGTCAGACCGAGGGAGGTGGCTACACCTTC
- | - | TRBJ1-2 | TRBV12-3/TRBV12-4 | CASSYQGRLSPNSYTF | TGTGCCAGCAGTTATCAGGGGCGATTGAGTCCCAATAGTTACACCTTC
many | TRBD2 | TRBJ2-7 | TRBV20-1 | CSAPQTSGSTEQYF | TGCAGTGCCCCACAGACTAGCGGGAGCACCGAGCAGTACTTC
many | - | TRBJ1-5 | TRBV25-1 | CASPNRFRTSVSNQPQHF | TGTGCCAGCCCAAATCGATTTAGGACGTCGGTAAGCAATCAGCCCCAGCATTTT
once | - | TRBJ1-5 | TRBV7-2 | CASNPSGQETQHF | TGTGCCAGCAACCCTAGCGGGCAAGAGACCCAGCATTTT
few | TRBD1 | TRBJ1-2 | TRBV29-1 | CSVQIVGGQGEANYGYTF | TGCAGCGTTCAGATTGTGGGGGGACAGGGAGAGGCTAACTATGGCTACACCTTC
many | - | TRBJ2-3 | TRBV25-1 | CASSEWAGSTDTQYF | TGTGCCAGCAGTGAATGGGCCGGCAGCACAGATACGCAGTATTTT
many | TRBD1 | TRBJ1-6 | TRBV5-1 | CASSLAGTGDSPLHF | TGCGCCAGCAGCTTGGCCGGGACAGGGGATTCACCCCTCCACTTT
few | - | TRBJ1-1 | TRBV6-5 | CASSRGKNTEAFF | TGTGCCAGCAGTAGGGGGAAGAACACTGAAGCTTTCTTT
- | TRBD1 | TRBJ1-2 | TRBV12-3/TRBV12-4 | CASSETGGDGYTF | TGTGCCAGCAGTGAAACAGGGGGGGATGGCTACACCTTC
- | TRBD1 | TRBJ1-2 | TRBV5-4 | CASSLAWQGDGYTF | TGTGCCAGCAGCTTGGCCTGGCAGGGGGACGGCTACACCTTC
many | TRBD2 | TRBJ2-7 | TRBV10-3 | CAITEAGGNEQYF | TGTGCCATCACCGAAGCGGGGGGTAACGAGCAGTACTTC
many | TRBD1 | TRBJ1-1 | TRBV19 | CASSRREGATEAFF | TGTGCCAGTAGTAGAAGGGAGGGGGCCACCGAAGCTTTCTTT
- | - | TRBJ1-2 | TRBV19 | CASRDPGRPNGYTF | TGTGCCAGTAGAGATCCGGGACGTCCTAATGGCTACACCTTC